This T cell receptor (beta chain) was sequenced for a study of cytomegalovirus exposure and HLA in healthy donors. The PCR employed 60 Vbeta primers together with 13 Jbeta primers. Repertoires were generated with immunoSEQ multiplex PCR, while TCRdb's copy carries only in-frame clones and drops some. The sample includes 150,000 to 200,000 clones, about 79% of them seen just once. Regarding this clone: No antigen is known for it.

General study results and limits: Associated with cytomegalovirus, according to the listing, were around 160 TCR beta chains. Among the most significant clusters, several appeared linked to common viral pathogens in a later analysis. In all likelihood, a cluster of highly shared sequence variants was a sequencing artifact. A missense DCLRE1C variant was associated with V- and J-gene trimming of TCR beta chains in a later analysis, and an independent cohort replicated the association.

This CDR3 contains 13 residues. Trimming shortened V by 6 bases and J by 0 bases, and 6 bases separated the two germline ends. Looked up from germline, CDR1 is LNHDA and CDR2 is SQIVND (reference sequence). This receptor was taken from a man aged 40-55 years in good health and CMV-seropositive. The J gene is TRBJ1-3, the V gene TRBV19; D gene ambiguous. The sample was PBMCs. CDR3 protein: CASRRASGNTIYF. The CDR3 DNA follows: TGTGCCAGTAGGAGGGCCTCTGGAAACACCATATATTTT.